The source of this T cell receptor beta chain is a study of shared clonotypes between healthy human individuals. Germline lookup yields CDR1 KGHSH and CDR2 LQKENI. V was trimmed by 8 bases and J by 0 bases, leaving 16 bases between them. The CDR3 sequence is 15 residues long. Overall study findings and caveats: With few donors, the genetic and exposure-history diversity represented was limited.

The donor population consisted of healthy HIV-negative adults with no recent acute infections or vaccinations. Of note for this clone: Antigen specificity is unknown.

The method was immunoSEQ multiplex PCR; TCRdb's version includes in-frame clones alone and lacks a portion of them. This table has 450,000 to 500,000 clones, 65% to 80% appearing once. The rearrangement links TRBV18 to TRBJ1-1; the D gene is possibly TRBD1 (6 bases). The origin of this receptor is a woman between 35 and 50 years old in good health. Some clones in this sample may be carry-over from other donors' samples. Sequenced input: PBMCs. The CDR3 DNA reads TGTGCCAGCGGTCGGATCAGGGGCGTGAACACTGAAGCTTTCTTT. As protein: CASGRIRGVNTEAFF.